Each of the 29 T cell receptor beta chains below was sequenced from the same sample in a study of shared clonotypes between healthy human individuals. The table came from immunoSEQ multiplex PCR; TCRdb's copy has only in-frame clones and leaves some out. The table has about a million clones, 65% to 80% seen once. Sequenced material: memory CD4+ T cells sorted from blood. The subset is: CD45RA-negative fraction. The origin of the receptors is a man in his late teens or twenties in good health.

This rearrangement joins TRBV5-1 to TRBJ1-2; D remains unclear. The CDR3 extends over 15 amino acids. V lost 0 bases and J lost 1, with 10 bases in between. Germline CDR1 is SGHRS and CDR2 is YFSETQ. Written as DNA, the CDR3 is TGCGCCAGCAGCTTGGTAAGCGGCAGTAACTATGGCTACACCTTC. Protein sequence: CASSLVSGSNYGYTF.

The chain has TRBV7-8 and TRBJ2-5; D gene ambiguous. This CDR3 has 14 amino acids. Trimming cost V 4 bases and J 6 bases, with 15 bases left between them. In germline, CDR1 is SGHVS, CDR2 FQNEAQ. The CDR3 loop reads CASSSDLLAKTQYF. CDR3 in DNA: TGTGCCAGCAGCTCCGACCTGTTGGCGAAGACCCAGTACTTC.

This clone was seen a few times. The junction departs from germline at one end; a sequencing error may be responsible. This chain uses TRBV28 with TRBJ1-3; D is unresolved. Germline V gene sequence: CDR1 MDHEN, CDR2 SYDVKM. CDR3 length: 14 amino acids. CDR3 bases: TGTGCCAGCCTAGGACGTGGTTCTGAAAACACCATATATTTT. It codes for CASLGRGSENTIYF. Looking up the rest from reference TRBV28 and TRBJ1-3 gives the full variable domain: DVKVTQSSRYLVKRTGEKVFLECVQDMDHENMFWYRQDPGLGLRLIYFSYDVKMKEKGDIPEGYSVSREKKERFSLILESASTNQTSMYLCASLGRGSENTIYFGEGSWLTVV.

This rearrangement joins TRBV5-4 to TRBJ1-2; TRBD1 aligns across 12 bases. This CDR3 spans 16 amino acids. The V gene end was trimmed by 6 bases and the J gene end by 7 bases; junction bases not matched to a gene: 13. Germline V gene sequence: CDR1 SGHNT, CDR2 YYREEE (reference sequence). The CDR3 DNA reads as TGTGCCAGCACCCCCCCCGGGACAGGGGGCGCGATTGGCTACACCTTC. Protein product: CASTPPGTGGAIGYTF.

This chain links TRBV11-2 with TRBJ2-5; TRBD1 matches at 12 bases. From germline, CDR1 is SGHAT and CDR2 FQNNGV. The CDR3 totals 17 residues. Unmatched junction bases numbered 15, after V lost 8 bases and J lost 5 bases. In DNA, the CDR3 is TGTGCCAGCGGCCCGGGGACAGGGGGCGGCGGGGATGAGACCCAGTACTTC. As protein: CASGPGTGGGGDETQYF.

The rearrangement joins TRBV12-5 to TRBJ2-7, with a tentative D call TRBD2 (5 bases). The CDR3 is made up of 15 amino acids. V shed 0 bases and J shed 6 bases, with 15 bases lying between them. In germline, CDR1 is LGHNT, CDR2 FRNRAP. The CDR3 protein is CASGLVTGKVIEQYF. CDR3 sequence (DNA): TGTGCTAGTGGTTTGGTAACCGGGAAAGTGATCGAGCAGTACTTC.

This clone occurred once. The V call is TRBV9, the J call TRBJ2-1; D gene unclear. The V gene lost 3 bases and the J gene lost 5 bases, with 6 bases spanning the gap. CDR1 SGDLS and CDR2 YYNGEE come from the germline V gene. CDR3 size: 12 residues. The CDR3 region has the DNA TGTGCCAGCAGCGCTGGAAACAATGAGCAGTTCTTC. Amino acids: CASSAGNNEQFF. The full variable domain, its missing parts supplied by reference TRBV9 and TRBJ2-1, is DSGVTQTPKHLITATGQRVTLRCSPRSGDLSVYWYQQSLDQGLQFLIQYYNGEERAKGNILERFSAQQFPDLHSELNLSSLELGDSALYFCASSAGNNEQFFGPGTRLTVL.

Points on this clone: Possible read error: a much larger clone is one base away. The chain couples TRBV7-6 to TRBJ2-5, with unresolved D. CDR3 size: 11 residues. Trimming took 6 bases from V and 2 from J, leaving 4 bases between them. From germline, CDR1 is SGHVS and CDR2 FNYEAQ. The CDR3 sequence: CASRYQETQYF. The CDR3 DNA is TGTGCCAGCAGATATCAAGAGACCCAGTACTTC. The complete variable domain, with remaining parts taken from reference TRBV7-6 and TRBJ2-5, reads GAGVSQSPRYKVTKRGQDVALRCDPISGHVSLYWYRQALGQGPEFLTYFNYEAQQDKSGLPNDRFSAERPEGSISTLTIQRTEQRDSAMYRCASRYQETQYFGPGTRLLVL.

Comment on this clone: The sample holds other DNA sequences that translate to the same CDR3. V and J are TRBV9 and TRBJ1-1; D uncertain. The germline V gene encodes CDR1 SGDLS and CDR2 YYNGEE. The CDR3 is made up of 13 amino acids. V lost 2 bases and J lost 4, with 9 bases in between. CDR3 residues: CASSVGGSTEAFF. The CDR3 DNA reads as TGTGCCAGCAGCGTTGGTGGCAGCACTGAAGCTTTCTTT.

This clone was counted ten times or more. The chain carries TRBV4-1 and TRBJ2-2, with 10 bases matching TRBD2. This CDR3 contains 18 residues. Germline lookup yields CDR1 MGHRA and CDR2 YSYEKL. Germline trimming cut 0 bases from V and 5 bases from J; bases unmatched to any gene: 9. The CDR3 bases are TGCGCCAGCAGCCAAGACGCTAGCGGGAGTTATAAGACCGGGGAGCTGTTTTTT. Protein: CASSQDASGSYKTGELFF.

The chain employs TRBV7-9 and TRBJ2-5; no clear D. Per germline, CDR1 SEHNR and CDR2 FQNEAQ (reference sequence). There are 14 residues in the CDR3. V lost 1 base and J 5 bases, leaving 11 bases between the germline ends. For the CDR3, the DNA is TGTGCCAGCAGCTTAGATGGAAGCATGGAGACCCAGTACTTC. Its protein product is CASSLDGSMETQYF.

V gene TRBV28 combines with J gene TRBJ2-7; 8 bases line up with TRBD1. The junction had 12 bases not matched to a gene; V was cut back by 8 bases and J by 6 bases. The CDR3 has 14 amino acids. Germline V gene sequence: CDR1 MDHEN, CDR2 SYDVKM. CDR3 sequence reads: CASLTGQGAREQYF. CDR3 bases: TGTGCCAGCCTGACGGGGCAGGGGGCACGCGAGCAGTACTTC.

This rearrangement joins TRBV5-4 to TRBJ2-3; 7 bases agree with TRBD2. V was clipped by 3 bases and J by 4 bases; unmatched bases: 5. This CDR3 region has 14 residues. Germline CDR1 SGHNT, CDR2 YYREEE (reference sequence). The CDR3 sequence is CASSSSGGADTQYF. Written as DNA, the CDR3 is TGTGCCAGCAGCTCGTCTGGGGGGGCAGATACGCAGTATTTT.

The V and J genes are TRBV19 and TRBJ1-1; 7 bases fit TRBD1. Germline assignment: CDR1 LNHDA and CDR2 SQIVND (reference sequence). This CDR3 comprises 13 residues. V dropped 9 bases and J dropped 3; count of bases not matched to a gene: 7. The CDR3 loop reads CASTGQAHTEAFF. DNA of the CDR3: TGTGCCAGCACCGGACAGGCCCACACTGAAGCTTTCTTT.

The CDR3 DNA reads TGTGCCAGTAGTCCCTCCCCCGGGGGGCTGCGCACCGGGGAGCTGTTTTTT. Translation: CASSPSPGGLRTGELFF. The J gene is TRBJ2-2, the V gene TRBV19; tentative D call: TRBD2 (7 bases). This CDR3 comprises 17 residues. V was clipped by 5 bases and J by 4 bases, with 20 bases between them. The germline V gene encodes CDR1 LNHDA and CDR2 SQIVND (reference sequence).

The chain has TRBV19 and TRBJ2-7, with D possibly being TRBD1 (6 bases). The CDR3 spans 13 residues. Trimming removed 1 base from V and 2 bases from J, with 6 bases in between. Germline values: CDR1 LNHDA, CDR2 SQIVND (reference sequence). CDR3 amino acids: CASSIGTAYEQYF. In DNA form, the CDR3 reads TGTGCCAGTAGTATAGGGACAGCCTACGAGCAGTACTTC.

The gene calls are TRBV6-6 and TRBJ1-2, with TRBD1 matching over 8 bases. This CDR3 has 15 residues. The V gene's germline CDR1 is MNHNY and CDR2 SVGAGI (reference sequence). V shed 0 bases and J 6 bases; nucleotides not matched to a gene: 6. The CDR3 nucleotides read TGTGCCAGCAGTTACTCGTCAGGGGGCATCGATGGCTACACCTTC. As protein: CASSYSSGGIDGYTF.

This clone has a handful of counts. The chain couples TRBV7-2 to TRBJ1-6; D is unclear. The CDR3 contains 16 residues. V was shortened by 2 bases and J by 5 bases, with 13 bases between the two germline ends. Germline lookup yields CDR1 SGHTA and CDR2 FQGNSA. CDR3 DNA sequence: TGTGCCAGCAGCTTAAGCGGTGGGTCAAATAATTCACCCCTCCACTTT. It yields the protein CASSLSGGSNNSPLHF.

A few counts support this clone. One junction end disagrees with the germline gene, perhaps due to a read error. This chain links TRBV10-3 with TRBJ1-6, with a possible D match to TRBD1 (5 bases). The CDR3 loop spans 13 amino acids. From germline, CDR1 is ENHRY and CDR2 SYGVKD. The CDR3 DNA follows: TGTGCCATCACTGAGAGGGGCAATTCACCCCTCCACTTT. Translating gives CAITERGNSPLHF.

The CDR3 region is CAGGSETLAKNIQYF. The DNA of the CDR3 is TGTGCCGGGGGGTCGGAGACCCTAGCCAAAAACATTCAGTACTTC. The J gene is TRBJ2-4, the V gene TRBV6-1; D is perhaps TRBD2 (6 bases). The germline V gene encodes CDR1 MNHNS and CDR2 SASEGT. Deletions cut 11 bases from V and 0 bases from J, with 17 bases between. This CDR3 is built from 15 residues.

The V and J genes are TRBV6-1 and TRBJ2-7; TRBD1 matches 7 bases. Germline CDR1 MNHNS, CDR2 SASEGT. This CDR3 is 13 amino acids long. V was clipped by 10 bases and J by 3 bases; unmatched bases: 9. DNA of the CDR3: TGTGCCACCGACAAGACAGGGAGCTACGAGCAGTACTTC. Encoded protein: CATDKTGSYEQYF.

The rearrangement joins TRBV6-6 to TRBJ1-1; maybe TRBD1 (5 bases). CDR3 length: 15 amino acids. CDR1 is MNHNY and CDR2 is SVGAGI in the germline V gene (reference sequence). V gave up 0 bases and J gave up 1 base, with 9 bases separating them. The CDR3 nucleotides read TGTGCCAGCAGTTACTCTAGGGACGGGAACACTGAAGCTTTCTTT. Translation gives CASSYSRDGNTEAFF.

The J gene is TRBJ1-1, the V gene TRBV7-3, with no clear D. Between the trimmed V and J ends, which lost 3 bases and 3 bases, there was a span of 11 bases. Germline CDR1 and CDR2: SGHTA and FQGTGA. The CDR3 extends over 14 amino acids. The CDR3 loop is CASSLLGWDTEAFF. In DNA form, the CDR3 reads TGTGCCAGCAGCTTGTTAGGGTGGGACACTGAAGCTTTCTTT. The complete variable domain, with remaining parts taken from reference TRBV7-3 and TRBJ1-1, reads GAGVSQTPSNKVTEKGKYVELRCDPISGHTALYWYRQSLGQGPEFLIYFQGTGAADDSGLPNDRFFAVRPEGSVSTLKIQRTERGDSAVYLCASSLLGWDTEAFFGQGTRLTVV.

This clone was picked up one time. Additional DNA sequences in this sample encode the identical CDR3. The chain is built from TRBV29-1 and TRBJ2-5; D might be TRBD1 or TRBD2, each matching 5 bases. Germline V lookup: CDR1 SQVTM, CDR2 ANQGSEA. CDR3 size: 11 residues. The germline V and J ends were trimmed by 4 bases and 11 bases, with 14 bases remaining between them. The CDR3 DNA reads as TGCAGCGTTGCCCCTGGGGGAGAGCAGTACTTC. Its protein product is CSVAPGGEQYF.

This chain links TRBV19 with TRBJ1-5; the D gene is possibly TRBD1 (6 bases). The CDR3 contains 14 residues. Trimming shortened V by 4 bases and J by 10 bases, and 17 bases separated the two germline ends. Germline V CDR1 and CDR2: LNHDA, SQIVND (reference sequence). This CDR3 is CASSTQGYGTPQHF. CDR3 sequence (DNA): TGTGCCAGTAGTACTCAGGGGTATGGAACACCCCAGCATTTT.

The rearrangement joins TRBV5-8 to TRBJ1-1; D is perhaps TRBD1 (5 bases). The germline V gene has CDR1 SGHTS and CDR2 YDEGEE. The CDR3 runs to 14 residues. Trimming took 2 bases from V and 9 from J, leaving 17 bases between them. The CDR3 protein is CASSFGGGAAKAFF. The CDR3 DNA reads TGTGCCAGCAGCTTTGGTGGAGGGGCTGCGAAAGCTTTCTTT.

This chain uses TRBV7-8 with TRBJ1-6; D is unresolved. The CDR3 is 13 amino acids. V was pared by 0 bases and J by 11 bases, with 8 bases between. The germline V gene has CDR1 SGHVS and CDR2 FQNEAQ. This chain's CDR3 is CASSLAQMTPLHF. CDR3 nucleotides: TGTGCCAGCAGCTTAGCGCAAATGACACCCCTCCACTTT. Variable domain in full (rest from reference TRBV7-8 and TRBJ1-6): GAGVSQSPRYKVAKRGQDVALRCDPISGHVSLFWYQQALGQGPEFLTYFQNEAQLDKSGLPSDRFFAERPEGSVSTLKIQRTQQEDSAVYLCASSLAQMTPLHFGNGTRLTVT.

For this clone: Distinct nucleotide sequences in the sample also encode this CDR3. The CDR3 loop reads CASSRTSQETQYF. The CDR3, as DNA: TGCGCCAGCAGCCGGACATCCCAAGAGACCCAGTACTTC. The V and J genes are TRBV5-1 and TRBJ2-5; D possibly corresponds to TRBD1 (5 bases). Germline-derived CDR1 and CDR2 are SGHRS and YFSETQ. The CDR3 totals 13 residues. Trimming left V 4 bases short and J 1 base short, with 8 bases between.

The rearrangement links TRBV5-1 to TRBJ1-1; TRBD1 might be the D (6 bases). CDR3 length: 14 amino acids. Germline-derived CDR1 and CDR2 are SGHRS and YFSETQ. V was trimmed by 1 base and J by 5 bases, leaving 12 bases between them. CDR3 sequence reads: CASSLQGQGTEAFF. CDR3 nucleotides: TGCGCCAGCAGCTTGCAAGGCCAGGGGACTGAAGCTTTCTTT.